This T cell receptor beta chain was retrieved from a study of T cells in Graves' hyperthyroidism and ophthalmopathy. Regions amplified from RNA transcripts were the TCR beta CDR3 regions. Primed by the HTBI set, a first-round RT-PCR was run on the TCR CDR3. Via MiXCR, TCRdb re-called the multiplex PCR reads, giving one row per CDR3 protein. The table shows a few hundred thousand distinct CDR3 sequences, with 15% to 19% occurring only once. This receptor was taken from a woman under 40 with Graves' hyperthyroidism. Specimen: blood.

The DNA for the CDR3 is TGTGCCAGCAGTTTCGGGACAGGGGTGAGGGAGCAGTACTTC. Protein sequence: CASSFGTGVREQYF. The chain has TRBV5-6 and TRBJ2-7, with 10 positions matching TRBD1. With V trimmed by 5 bases and J by 7 bases, 9 bases remained unmatched. Germline loops: CDR1 SGHDT, CDR2 YYEEEE. The CDR3 consists of 14 residues.